This TCR beta chain was obtained from a study of T-cell reconstitution after alpha-beta-depleted transplantation in children (dated by TCRdb to 2016 to 2017). Concerning the study at large: The study quantitatively tracked T-cell immune reconstitution after TCRalphabeta/CD19-depleted allogeneic hematopoietic cell transplantation in children using TCR repertoire profiling.

This clonotype was found many times. The target of this receptor is not known. Base qualities are not at hand, and no much larger clone is one base apart. Library preparation used PCR. Sequencing was performed on an Illumina HiSeq 2500. TCR libraries were prepared with molecular barcoding, using unique molecular identifiers to normalize TCRbeta repertoire quantification. The public reads were run again by TCRdb, first through fastp at Q25 and then through MiXCR, and only productive beta chains were kept. Identical CDR3 proteins give one entry, which carries the most common genes and DNA. The sample contains over 150,000 distinct CDR3 sequences, roughly 15% of them found a single time. Jointly, the top ten make up roughly an eighth of the sample. The germline V end is reduced by 7 bases and the J end by 7 bases; junction bases left unmatched: 14. Counted from cysteine to phenylalanine, this CDR3 has 15 amino acids. The read is trimmed to its CDR3 DNA, 45 bases read in frame from base 1.

The material sequenced was PBMCs from the stem cell graft donor, taken from the stem cell graft. The rearrangement joined TRBV12-3 or TRBV12-4 to TRBJ2-7, with 9 junctional bases fitting TRBD2. This TCR was sampled from a human donor who donated a stem cell graft to a child with acute lymphoblastic leukemia. The CDR3 corresponds to CASKLLAGSGVEQYF. The DNA reads TGTGCCAGCAAACTCCTAGCGGGATCGGGTGTGGAGCAGTACTTC.